One and the same sample provided the 20 T cell receptor beta chains below, sequenced in a study of PD-1 and CTLA-4 blockade in melanoma (dated by TCRdb to about 2021). Library preparation was by the immunoSEQ multiplex PCR assay. The immuneACCESS repertoire file appears here via TCRdb, limited to in-frame rearrangements. These files lack a portion of the clones; in checked studies, under half of the deficit traces to unresolved V genes, and the cause of the others is not known. This sample gives some 33,000 clones in total; around 89% of them show up just once. Approximately 6.4% of the sample belongs to the ten largest clones. Here the sequenced sample was CD8+ T cells from peripheral blood, taken from a patient given anti-PD-1 treatment. These receptors were collected from a human donor with melanoma.

J is TRBJ1-1 and V is TRBV18; D gene uncertain. The CDR3 is made up of 14 amino acids. CDR1 is KGHSH, CDR2 LQKENI, per germline. V was shortened by 1 base and J by 2 bases, with 8 bases between the two germline ends. The CDR3 is CASSPQGFNTEAFF. The CDR3 nucleotides read TGTGCCAGCTCACCACAAGGGTTTAACACTGAAGCTTTCTTT. The complete variable domain, with remaining parts taken from reference TRBV18 and TRBJ1-1, reads NAGVMQNPRHLVRRRGQEARLRCSPMKGHSHVYWYRQLPEEGLKFMVYLQKENIIDESGMPKERFSAEFPKEGPSILRIQQVVRGDSAAYFCASSPQGFNTEAFFGQGTRLTVV.

The genes are TRBV25-1 and TRBJ2-2; D may be TRBD2 (5 bases). The germline V gene encodes CDR1 MGHDK and CDR2 SYGVNS. The V gene lost 3 bases and the J gene lost 6 bases, with 8 bases spanning the gap. This CDR3 spans 13 amino acids. CDR3 nucleotide sequence: TGTGCCAGCAGTGATCCCGGGGCCGGGGAGCTGTTTTTT. Residues: CASSDPGAGELFF.

This chain links TRBV9 with TRBJ2-7; 7 positions match TRBD1. The V and J ends lost 0 bases and 3 bases, in that order; junction bases with no gene match: 6. The CDR3 is 15 residues long. CDR1 is SGDLS and CDR2 is YYNGEE in the germline V gene. The CDR3 is CASSVGGTAYYEQYF. The CDR3 DNA reads TGTGCCAGCAGCGTAGGTGGGACAGCTTACTACGAGCAGTACTTC. The full variable domain, completed using reference TRBV9 and TRBJ2-7, is DSGVTQTPKHLITATGQRVTLRCSPRSGDLSVYWYQQSLDQGLQFLIQYYNGEERAKGNILERFSAQQFPDLHSELNLSSLELGDSALYFCASSVGGTAYYEQYFGPGTRLTVT.

This chain joins TRBV30 and TRBJ1-1; 8 bases map to TRBD1. The CDR3 extends over 13 amino acids. V lost 0 bases, J lost 4 bases, and 1 base stayed unmatched. CDR1 is GTSNPN and CDR2 is SVGIG in the germline V gene (reference sequence). The CDR3 region is CAWSVGTGTEAFF. The CDR3 DNA is TGTGCCTGGAGTGTCGGGACAGGCACTGAAGCTTTCTTT.

The chain is built from TRBV19 and TRBJ1-1; D remains unclear. V lost 0 bases, J lost 3 bases, and 11 bases lay in between. Germline V gene data show CDR1 as LNHDA and CDR2 as SQIVND (reference sequence). The CDR3 length is 15 residues. CDR3 sequence: CASSIEDHLDTEAFF. The CDR3 DNA sequence: TGTGCCAGTAGTATAGAAGACCACTTGGACACTGAAGCTTTCTTT.

This sequence joins TRBV6-5 and TRBJ2-7; 10 bases map to TRBD1. Germline V CDR1 and CDR2: MNHEY, SVGAGI. Trimming at V came to 6 bases and at J to 2 bases, leaving 7 bases not matched to a gene. The CDR3 runs to 15 residues. Written as DNA, the CDR3 is TGTGCCAGCAGCCTCTCCGGGACAGGGGCCTACGAGCAGTACTTC. Protein: CASSLSGTGAYEQYF.

In its sample, this clone was seen once. The junction does not match germline at one end; this may be a read error. This sequence joins TRBV4-1 and TRBJ1-5; the D gene is possibly TRBD1 (6 bases). CDR3 size: 15 residues. Germline CDR1 reads MGHRA; CDR2 reads YSYEKL. The CDR3 region is CASSQVPGGNQPQHF. DNA for the CDR3: TGCGCCAGCAGCCAAGTCCCTGGGGGCAACCAGCCCCAGCATTTT.

The V gene is TRBV7-9, the J gene TRBJ2-5; TRBD2 matches at 9 bases. J lost 3 bases, V lost 1 base, and 3 bases had no gene match. Germline V gene data show CDR1 as SEHNR and CDR2 as FQNEAQ (reference sequence). The CDR3 spans 15 residues. The CDR3 reads CASSLGASGEETQYF. The CDR3 region has the DNA TGTGCCAGCAGCTTAGGGGCTAGCGGGGAAGAGACCCAGTACTTC.

With respect to this clone: Additional DNA sequences in this sample encode the identical CDR3. The V call is TRBV4-1, the J call TRBJ1-1; D is unclear. The germline CDR1 and CDR2 sequences are MGHRA and YSYEKL. Trimming pared 1 base from V and 2 bases from J, leaving 8 bases between. The CDR3 is made up of 14 amino acids. CDR3 coding DNA: TGCGCCAGCAGCCAAGGGGGAGGAAACACTGAAGCTTTCTTT. Its protein product is CASSQGGGNTEAFF.

The chain combines TRBV7-9 with TRBJ1-1; TRBD1 agrees at 9 bases. V dropped 5 bases and J dropped 8; count of bases not matched to a gene: 0. There are 11 residues in the CDR3. Germline CDR1 SEHNR, CDR2 FQNEAQ (reference sequence). CDR3 protein: CASSDRGEAFF. As DNA, the CDR3 is TGTGCCAGCAGCGACAGGGGGGAAGCTTTCTTT.

The chain recombines TRBV4-3 with TRBJ2-7; TRBD1 matches at 11 bases. The CDR3 has 15 amino acids. The V gene's germline CDR1 is LGHNA and CDR2 YSLEER. Trimming at V came to 2 bases and at J to 3 bases, leaving 3 bases not matched to a gene. The CDR3 DNA reads as TGCGCCAGCAGCCAACCGGGACAGGGGGTCTACGAGCAGTACTTC. Translated: CASSQPGQGVYEQYF.

The chain carries TRBV24-1 and TRBJ1-5; tentatively, D is TRBD1 (6 bases). Between the trimmed V and J ends, which lost 2 bases and 6 bases, there was a span of 13 bases. Germline lookup yields CDR1 KGHDR and CDR2 SFDVKD. This CDR3 has 15 residues. The CDR3 DNA sequence: TGTGCCACCAGTGATTCCGGGACATTGGGTCAGCCCCAGCATTTT. It yields the protein CATSDSGTLGQPQHF.

The chain couples TRBV5-6 to TRBJ1-5; 7 nucleotides match TRBD1. The CDR3 loop spans 17 amino acids. J lost 4 bases, V lost 4 bases, and 14 bases had no gene match. Germline-derived CDR1 and CDR2 are SGHDT and YYEEEE. CDR3 residues: CASSEGKGAIRNQPQHF. The CDR3, as DNA: TGTGCCAGCAGCGAGGGAAAGGGGGCGATAAGGAATCAGCCCCAGCATTTT.

The chain recombines TRBV6-5 with TRBJ2-2, with D perhaps TRBD1 or TRBD2 (5 bases each). Germline loops: CDR1 MNHEY, CDR2 SVGAGI. The V gene lost 5 bases and the J gene lost 5 bases, with 9 bases spanning the gap. The CDR3 has 13 amino acids. The CDR3 is CASSPWGTGELFF. DNA of the CDR3: TGTGCCAGCAGTCCTTGGGGGACCGGGGAGCTGTTTTTT.

Comments on this clone: Its ends do not fully match the called genes, so a read error is possible. This chain uses TRBV6-5 with TRBJ2-1; D uncertain. The CDR3 consists of 14 residues. Germline CDR1 is MNHEY and CDR2 is SVGAGI. CDR3 protein: CASNPYSSHNEQFF. The CDR3 coding sequence is TGTGCCAGCAACCCGTACAGCTCCCACAATGAGCAGTTCTTC.

The gene calls are TRBV18 and TRBJ2-2; possibly TRBD2 for D (5 bases). The CDR3 consists of 16 residues. V was trimmed by 0 bases and J by 1 base, leaving 9 bases between them. Germline V lookup: CDR1 KGHSH, CDR2 LQKENI. The CDR3 DNA reads as TGTGCCAGCTCACCACCTGAGGGAGAGAACACCGGGGAGCTGTTTTTT. The encoded protein is CASSPPEGENTGELFF.

V gene TRBV5-4 combines with J gene TRBJ1-4; possibly TRBD1 for D (5 bases). V was pared by 1 base and J by 7 bases, with 5 bases between. From germline, CDR1 is SGHNT and CDR2 YYREEE (reference sequence). The CDR3 runs 12 residues. The CDR3 region has the DNA TGTGCCAGCAGCTTGACAGGTGAAAAACTGTTTTTT. Protein: CASSLTGEKLFF.

This chain connects TRBV7-9 to TRBJ2-5; perhaps TRBD2 as D (5 bases). The CDR3 contains 14 residues. V was cut by 1 base and J by 5 bases, with 11 bases left in between. Germline CDR1 and CDR2: SEHNR and FQNEAQ (reference sequence). This chain's CDR3 is CASSLGRTAETQYF. In nucleotides, the CDR3 is TGTGCCAGCAGCTTAGGACGGACTGCTGAGACCCAGTACTTC.

This chain uses TRBV6-1 with TRBJ1-5; 7 nucleotides line up with TRBD1. CDR3 size: 16 residues. V lost 2 bases and J lost 7; bases outside the gene matches: 11. Per the germline V gene, CDR1 is MNHNS and CDR2 is SASEGT. CDR3 sequence (DNA): TGTGCCAGCAGTGAATTCACAGGGGCGGGGGGACAGCCCCAGCATTTT. This sequence encodes CASSEFTGAGGQPQHF.

The gene calls are TRBV4-3 and TRBJ2-1, with D perhaps assigned TRBD1 or TRBD2 (5 bases each). The ends were cut back, 0 bases at V and 0 bases at J, with 15 bases in the middle. Germline V gives CDR1 LGHNA, CDR2 YSLEER. The length of the CDR3 is 18 residues. CDR3 in amino acids: CASSQDNGAELSYNEQFF. In DNA, the CDR3 is TGCGCCAGCAGCCAAGATAACGGGGCAGAACTCTCCTACAATGAGCAGTTCTTC.